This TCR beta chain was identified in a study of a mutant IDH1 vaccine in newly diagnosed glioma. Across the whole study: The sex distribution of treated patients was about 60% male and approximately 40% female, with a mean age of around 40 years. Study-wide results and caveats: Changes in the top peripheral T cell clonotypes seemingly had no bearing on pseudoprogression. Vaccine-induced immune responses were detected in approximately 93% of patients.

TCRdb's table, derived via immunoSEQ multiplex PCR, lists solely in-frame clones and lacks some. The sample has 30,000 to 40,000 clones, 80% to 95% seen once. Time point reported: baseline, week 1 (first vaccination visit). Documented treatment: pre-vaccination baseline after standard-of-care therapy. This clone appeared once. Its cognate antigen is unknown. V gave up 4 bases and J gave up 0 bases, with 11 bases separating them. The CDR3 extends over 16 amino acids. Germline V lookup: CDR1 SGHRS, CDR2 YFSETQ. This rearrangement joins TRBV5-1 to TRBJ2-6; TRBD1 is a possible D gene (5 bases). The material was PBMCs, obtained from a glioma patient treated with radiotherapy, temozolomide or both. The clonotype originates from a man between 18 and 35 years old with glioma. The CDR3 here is CASSIQASSGANVLTF. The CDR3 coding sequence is TGCGCCAGCAGCATACAGGCCAGCTCTGGGGCCAACGTCCTGACTTTC.